The present T cell receptor (beta chain) was sequenced within a study of OX40 agonist ivuxolimab in advanced cancers. The assay was immunoSEQ multiplex PCR, and TCRdb's table has in-frame clones only and misses some. The profile shows approximately 67,000 clones, 90% to 95% of them singletons. From germline, CDR1 is MNHEY and CDR2 SMNVEV (reference sequence). Deletions cut 2 bases from V and 3 bases from J, with 7 bases between. The CDR3 length is 13 residues. The TCR originated in an adult with an advanced solid tumor such as melanoma, head and neck, liver or kidney cancer. The chain couples TRBV27 to TRBJ1-1; the D is unclear. The sample in question was CD4+ or CD8+ T cells sorted from blood, obtained in a trial of the OX40 agonist ivuxolimab. In DNA, the CDR3 is TGTGCCAGCAGTTTAGGGGAGGACACTGAAGCTTTCTTT. This translates into CASSLGEDTEAFF.